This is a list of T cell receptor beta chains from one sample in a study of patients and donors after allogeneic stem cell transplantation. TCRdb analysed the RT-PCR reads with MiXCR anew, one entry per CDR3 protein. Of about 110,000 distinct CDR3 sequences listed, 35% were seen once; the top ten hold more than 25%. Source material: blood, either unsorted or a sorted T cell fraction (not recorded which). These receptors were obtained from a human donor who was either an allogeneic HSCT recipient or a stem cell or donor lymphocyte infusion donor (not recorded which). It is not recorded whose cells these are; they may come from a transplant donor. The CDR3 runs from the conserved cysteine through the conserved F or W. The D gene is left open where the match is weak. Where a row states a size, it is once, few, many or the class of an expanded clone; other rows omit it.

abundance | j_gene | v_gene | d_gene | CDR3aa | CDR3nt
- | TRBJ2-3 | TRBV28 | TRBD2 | CASSSRTSVPDTQYF | TGTGCCAGCAGTTCCCGGACTAGCGTCCCAGATACGCAGTATTTT
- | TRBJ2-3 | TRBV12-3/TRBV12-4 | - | CASSLDIGGTDTQYF | TGTGCCAGCAGTTTGGATATAGGGGGCACAGATACGCAGTATTTT
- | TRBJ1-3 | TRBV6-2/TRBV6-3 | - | CASRPITGNTIYF | TGTGCCAGCAGACCGATCACTGGAAACACCATATATTTT
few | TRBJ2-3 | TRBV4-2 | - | CASSPSEAPLADTQYF | TGTGCCAGCAGCCCTTCGGAGGCCCCCTTGGCAGATACGCAGTATTTT
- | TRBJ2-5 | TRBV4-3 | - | CASSQVGGQETQYF | TGCGCCAGCAGCCAAGTTGGGGGGCAAGAGACCCAGTACTTC
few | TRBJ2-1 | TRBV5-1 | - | CASSLRGSPSYNEQFF | TGCGCCAGCAGCTTGAGGGGGTCCCCCTCCTACAATGAGCAGTTCTTC
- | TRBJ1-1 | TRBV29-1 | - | CSALSIRFRTEAFF | TGCAGCGCCCTGAGTATCCGGTTTAGGACTGAAGCTTTCTTT
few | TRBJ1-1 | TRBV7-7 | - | CASSLDPWANTEAFF | TGTGCTAGCAGCTTAGACCCCTGGGCAAACACTGAAGCTTTCTTT
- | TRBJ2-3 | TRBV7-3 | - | CASSLLGEADTQYF | TGTGCCAGCAGCTTACTTGGAGAAGCGGATACGCAGTATTTT
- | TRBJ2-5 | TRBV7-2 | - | CASSFIGRIETQYF | TGTGCCAGCAGCTTTATAGGTCGAATAGAGACCCAGTACTTC
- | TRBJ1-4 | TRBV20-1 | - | CSAPPGHPAEKLFF | TGCAGTGCTCCGCCGGGACATCCAGCGGAAAAACTGTTTTTT
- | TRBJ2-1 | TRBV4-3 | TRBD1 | CASSQRGGQGVGYNEQFF | TGCGCCAGCAGCCAGAGAGGGGGACAGGGTGTCGGTTACAATGAGCAGTTCTTC
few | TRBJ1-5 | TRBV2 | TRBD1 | CASSAADRKGNQPQHF | TGTGCCAGCAGTGCCGCGGACAGGAAGGGCAATCAGCCCCAGCATTTT
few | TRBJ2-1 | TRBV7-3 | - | CASSSRSGFYNEQFF | TGTGCCAGCAGCTCTAGATCAGGGTTCTACAATGAGCAGTTCTTC
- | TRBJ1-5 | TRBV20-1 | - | CSASPVMGNQPQHF | TGCAGTGCTTCCCCTGTGATGGGCAATCAGCCCCAGCATTTT
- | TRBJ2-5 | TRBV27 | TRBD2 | CASSPRLAGGSETQYF | TGTGCCAGCAGTCCCCGACTAGCGGGAGGAAGTGAGACCCAGTACTTC
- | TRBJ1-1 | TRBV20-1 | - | CSASKGTGHNTEAFF | TGCAGTGCTAGCAAGGGGACCGGACATAACACTGAAGCTTTCTTT
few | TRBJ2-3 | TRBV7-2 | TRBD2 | CASSSLAGGFTDTQYF | TGTGCCAGCAGTTCTCTAGCGGGAGGTTTCACAGATACGCAGTATTTT
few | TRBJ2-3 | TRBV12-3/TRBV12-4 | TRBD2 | CASSFGLAGGDTQYF | TGTGCCAGCAGTTTTGGGCTAGCGGGAGGAGATACGCAGTATTTT
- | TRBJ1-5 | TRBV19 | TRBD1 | CASLEGQRTNQPQHF | TGTGCCAGTTTGGAGGGACAGCGGACTAATCAGCCCCAGCATTTT
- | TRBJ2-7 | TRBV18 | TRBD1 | CASSSTGGPYEQYF | TGTGCCAGCTCTTCGACAGGGGGGCCCTACGAGCAGTACTTC
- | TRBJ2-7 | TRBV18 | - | CASSPWGNYEQYF | TGTGCCAGCTCACCCTGGGGGAACTACGAGCAGTACTTC
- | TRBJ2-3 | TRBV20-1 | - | CSARDMGLSPWDTQYF | TGCAGTGCTAGAGATATGGGACTCTCCCCATGGGATACGCAGTATTTT
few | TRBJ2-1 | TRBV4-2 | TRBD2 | CASSIQGGDEQFF | TGTGCCAGCAGCATCCAGGGAGGGGATGAGCAGTTCTTC
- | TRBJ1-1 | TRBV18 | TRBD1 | CASSRTGDTEAFF | TGTGCCAGCTCAAGAACAGGGGACACTGAAGCTTTCTTT
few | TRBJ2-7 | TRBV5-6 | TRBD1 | CASSNIGTGTNSEQYF | TGTGCCAGCAGCAATATTGGGACAGGGACAAATTCCGAGCAGTACTTC
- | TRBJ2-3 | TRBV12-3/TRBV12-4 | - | CASSPQGPDTQYF | TGTGCCAGCAGCCCCCAGGGGCCAGATACGCAGTATTTT
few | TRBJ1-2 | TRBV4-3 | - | CASSQDSLNYGYTF | TGCGCCAGCAGCCAAGACAGCCTGAACTATGGCTACACCTTC
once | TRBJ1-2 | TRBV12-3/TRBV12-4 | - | CASSWLRYGYTF | TGTGCCAGCAGTTGGCTGCGCTATGGCTACACCTTC
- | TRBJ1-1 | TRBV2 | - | CASSEHRPNTEAFF | TGTGCCAGCAGTGAACACCGGCCGAACACTGAAGCTTTCTTT
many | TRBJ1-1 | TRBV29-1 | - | CSAVGNTEAFF | TGCAGCGCCGTGGGGAACACTGAAGCTTTCTTT
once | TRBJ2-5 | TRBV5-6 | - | CASSLARVQETQYF | TGTGCCAGCAGCTTGGCCAGAGTACAAGAGACCCAGTACTTC
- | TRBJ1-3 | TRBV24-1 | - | CATSDCPGDSGNTIYF | TGTGCCACCAGTGACTGCCCGGGGGACTCTGGAAACACCATATATTTT
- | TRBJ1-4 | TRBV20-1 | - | CSASFQGSLANEKLFF | TGCAGTGCTAGTTTTCAGGGGAGCTTAGCTAATGAAAAACTGTTTTTT
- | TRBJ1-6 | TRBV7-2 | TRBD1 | CASSRPIRGQFQNSPLHF | TGTGCCAGCAGCCGACCTATCAGGGGGCAGTTCCAGAATTCACCCCTCCACTTT
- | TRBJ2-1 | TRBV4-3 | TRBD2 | CASSLYGTTLEQFF | TGCGCCAGCAGCCTCTATGGGACTACCCTCGAGCAGTTCTTC
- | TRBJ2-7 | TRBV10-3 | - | CAISIADEQYF | TGTGCCATCAGTATAGCGGACGAGCAGTACTTC
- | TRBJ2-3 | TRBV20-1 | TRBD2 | CSADSGSGPDTQYF | TGCAGTGCAGATAGCGGGAGTGGTCCAGATACGCAGTATTTT
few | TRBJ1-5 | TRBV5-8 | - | CASSSLGTLSNQPQHF | TGTGCCAGCAGCTCCCTAGGGACCCTCAGCAATCAGCCCCAGCATTTT
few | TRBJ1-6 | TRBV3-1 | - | CASSQDGGNSPLHF | TGTGCCAGCAGCCAAGATGGGGGGAATTCACCCCTCCACTTT
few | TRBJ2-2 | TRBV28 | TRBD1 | CASRTGERGTGELFF | TGTGCCAGCCGAACAGGGGAGAGGGGCACCGGGGAGCTGTTTTTT
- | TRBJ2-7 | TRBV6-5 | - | CASSYTISAAHYEQYF | TGTGCCAGCAGTTACACTATCTCCGCGGCGCACTACGAGCAGTACTTC